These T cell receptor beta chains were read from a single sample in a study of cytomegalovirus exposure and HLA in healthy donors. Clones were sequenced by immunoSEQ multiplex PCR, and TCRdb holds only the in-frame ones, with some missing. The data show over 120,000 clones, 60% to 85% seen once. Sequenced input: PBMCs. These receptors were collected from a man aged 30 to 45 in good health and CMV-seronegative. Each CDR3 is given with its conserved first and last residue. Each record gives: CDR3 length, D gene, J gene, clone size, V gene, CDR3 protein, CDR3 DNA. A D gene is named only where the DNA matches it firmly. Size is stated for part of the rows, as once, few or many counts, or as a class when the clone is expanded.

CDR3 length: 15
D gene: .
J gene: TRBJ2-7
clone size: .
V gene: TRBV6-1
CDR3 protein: CASMKSALGSYEQYF
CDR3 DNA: TGTGCCAGCATGAAGAGCGCCCTGGGCTCCTACGAGCAGTACTTC

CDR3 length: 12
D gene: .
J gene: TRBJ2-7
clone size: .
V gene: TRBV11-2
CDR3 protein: CASTLSSYEQYF
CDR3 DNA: TGTGCCAGCACATTGAGCTCCTACGAGCAGTACTTC

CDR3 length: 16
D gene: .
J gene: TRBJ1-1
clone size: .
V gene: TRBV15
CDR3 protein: CATSRSQGLLFNGAFF
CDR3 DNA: TGTGCCACCAGCAGATCCCAGGGCCTGCTCTTCAACGGAGCTTTCTTT

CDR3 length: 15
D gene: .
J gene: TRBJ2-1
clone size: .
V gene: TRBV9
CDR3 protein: CASSVDGGLHNEQFF
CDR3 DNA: TGTGCCAGCAGCGTAGACGGGGGGCTTCACAATGAGCAGTTCTTC

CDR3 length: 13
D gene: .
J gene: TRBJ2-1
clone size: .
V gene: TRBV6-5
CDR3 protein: CASSEGTHNEQFF
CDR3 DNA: TGTGCCAGCAGTGAAGGGACTCACAATGAGCAGTTCTTC

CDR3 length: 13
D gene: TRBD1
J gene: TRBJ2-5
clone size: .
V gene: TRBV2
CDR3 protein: CASSLGQGETQYF
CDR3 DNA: TGTGCCAGCAGCCTCGGACAGGGCGAGACCCAGTACTTC

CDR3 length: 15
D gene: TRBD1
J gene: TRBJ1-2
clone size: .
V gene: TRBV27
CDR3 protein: CASSADRGLLYGYTF
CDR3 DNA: TGTGCCAGCAGTGCCGACAGGGGGCTCTTATATGGCTACACCTTC

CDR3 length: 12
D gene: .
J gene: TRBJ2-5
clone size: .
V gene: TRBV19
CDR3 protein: CASSARQETQYF
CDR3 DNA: TGTGCCAGTAGTGCGAGACAAGAGACCCAGTACTTC

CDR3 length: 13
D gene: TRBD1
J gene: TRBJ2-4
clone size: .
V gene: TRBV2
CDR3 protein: CASRTQGAYIQYF
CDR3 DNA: TGTGCCAGCAGGACGCAGGGGGCTTACATTCAGTACTTC

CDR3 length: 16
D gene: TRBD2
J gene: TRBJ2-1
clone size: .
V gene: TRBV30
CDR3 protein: CAWSVPLAGGYNEQFF
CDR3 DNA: TGTGCCTGGAGTGTACCCCTCGCGGGAGGGTACAATGAGCAGTTCTTC

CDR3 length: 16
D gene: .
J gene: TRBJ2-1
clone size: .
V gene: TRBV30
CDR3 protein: CAWSVLEFISLNEQFF
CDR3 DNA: TGTGCCTGGAGTGTATTAGAGTTTATATCTCTCAATGAGCAGTTCTTC

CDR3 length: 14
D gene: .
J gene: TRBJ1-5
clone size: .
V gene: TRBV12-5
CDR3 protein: CASFTRNSNQPQHF
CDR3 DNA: TGTGCTAGTTTCACCAGAAATAGCAATCAGCCCCAGCATTTT

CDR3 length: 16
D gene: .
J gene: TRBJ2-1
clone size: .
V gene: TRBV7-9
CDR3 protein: CASSLVGAARGDEQFF
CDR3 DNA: TGTGCCAGCAGCTTAGTTGGGGCAGCGCGAGGCGATGAGCAGTTCTTC

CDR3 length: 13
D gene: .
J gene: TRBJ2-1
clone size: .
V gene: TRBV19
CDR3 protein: CASSISRGNEQFF
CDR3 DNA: TGTGCCAGTAGTATCTCAAGGGGTAATGAGCAGTTCTTC

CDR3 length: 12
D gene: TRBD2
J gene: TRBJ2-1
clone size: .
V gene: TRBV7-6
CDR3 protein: CASSLTSGEQFF
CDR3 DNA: TGTGCCAGCAGCTTGACTAGCGGTGAGCAGTTCTTC

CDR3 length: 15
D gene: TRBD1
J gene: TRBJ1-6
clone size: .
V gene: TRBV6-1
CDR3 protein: CASSSSTGVDSPLHF
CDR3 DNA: TGTGCCAGCAGTTCATCCACAGGGGTGGATTCACCCCTCCACTTT

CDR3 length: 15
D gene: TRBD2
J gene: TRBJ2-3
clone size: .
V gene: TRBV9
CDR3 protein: CASSVSGGGADTQYF
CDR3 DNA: TGTGCCAGCAGCGTGAGCGGGGGGGGTGCAGATACGCAGTATTTT

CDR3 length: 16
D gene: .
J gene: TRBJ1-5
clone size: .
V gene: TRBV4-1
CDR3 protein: CASSQRQIPSNQPQHF
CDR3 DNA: TGCGCCAGCAGCCAAAGACAGATCCCGAGCAATCAGCCCCAGCATTTT

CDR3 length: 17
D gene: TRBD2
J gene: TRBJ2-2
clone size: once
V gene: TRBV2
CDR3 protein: CASKWAPSGANTGELFF
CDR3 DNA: TGTGCCAGCAAATGGGCCCCTAGCGGAGCGAACACCGGGGAGCTGTTTTTT

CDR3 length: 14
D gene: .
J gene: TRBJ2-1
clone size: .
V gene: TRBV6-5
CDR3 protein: CASSYMQGYNEQFF
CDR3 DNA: TGTGCCAGCAGTTACATGCAGGGATACAATGAGCAGTTCTTC

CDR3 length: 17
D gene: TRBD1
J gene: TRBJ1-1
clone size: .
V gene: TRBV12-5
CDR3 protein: CASGFSLTRTGLTEAFF
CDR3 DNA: TGTGCTAGTGGTTTCTCTCTCACTCGGACAGGGTTGACTGAAGCTTTCTTT

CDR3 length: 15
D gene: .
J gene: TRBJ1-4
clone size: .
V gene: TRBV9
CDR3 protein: CASSAQTHGGEKLFF
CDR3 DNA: TGTGCCAGCAGCGCCCAAACCCACGGGGGTGAAAAACTGTTTTTT

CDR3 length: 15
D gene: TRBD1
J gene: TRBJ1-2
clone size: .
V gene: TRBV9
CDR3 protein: CASSDRTGQNYGYTF
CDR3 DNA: TGTGCCAGCAGCGACAGGACAGGGCAGAACTATGGCTATACCTTC

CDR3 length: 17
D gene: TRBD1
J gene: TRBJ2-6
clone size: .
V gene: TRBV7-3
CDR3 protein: CASSPRTGVRGANGLTF
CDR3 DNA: TGTGCCAGCAGCCCTCGGACAGGGGTAAGGGGGGCCAACGGCCTGACTTTC

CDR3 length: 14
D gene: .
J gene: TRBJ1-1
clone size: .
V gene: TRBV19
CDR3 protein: CATIEASENTEAFF
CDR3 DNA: TGTGCCACCATAGAAGCCTCCGAGAACACTGAAGCTTTCTTT

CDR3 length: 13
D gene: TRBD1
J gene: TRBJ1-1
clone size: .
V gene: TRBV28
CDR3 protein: CASSLRQGNEAFF
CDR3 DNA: TGTGCCAGCAGTTTAAGACAGGGGAATGAAGCTTTCTTT

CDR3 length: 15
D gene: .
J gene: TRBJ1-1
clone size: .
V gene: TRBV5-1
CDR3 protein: CASSLGNGRDTEAFF
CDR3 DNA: TGCGCCAGCAGCTTGGGCAATGGGAGGGACACTGAAGCTTTCTTT

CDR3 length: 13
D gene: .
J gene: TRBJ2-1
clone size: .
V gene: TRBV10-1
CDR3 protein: CASRPDGYGEQFF
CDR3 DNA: TGCGCCAGCAGGCCAGACGGGTATGGTGAGCAGTTCTTC

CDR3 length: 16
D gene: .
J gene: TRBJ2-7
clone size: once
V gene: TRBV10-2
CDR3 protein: CASSTVGSSEPYEQYF
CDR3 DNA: TGCGCCAGCAGCACCGTAGGGTCTAGCGAGCCCTACGAGCAGTACTTC

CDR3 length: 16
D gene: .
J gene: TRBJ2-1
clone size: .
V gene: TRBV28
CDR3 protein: CASTPTGASSYNEQFF
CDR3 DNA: TGTGCCAGCACCCCTACGGGAGCCTCGTCCTACAATGAGCAGTTCTTC

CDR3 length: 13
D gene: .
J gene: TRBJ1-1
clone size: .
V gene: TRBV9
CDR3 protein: CASTGGARPEAFF
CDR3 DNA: TGTGCCAGCACCGGGGGGGCGAGGCCTGAAGCTTTCTTT

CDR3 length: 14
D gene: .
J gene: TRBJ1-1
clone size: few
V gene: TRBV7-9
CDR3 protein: CASSSTRVPAEAFF
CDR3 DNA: TGTGCCAGCAGCTCAACGAGGGTGCCGGCTGAAGCTTTCTTT

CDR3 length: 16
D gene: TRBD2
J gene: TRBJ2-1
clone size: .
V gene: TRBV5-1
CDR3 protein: CASSLLRGDPPNEQFF
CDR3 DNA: TGCGCCAGCAGCTTGTTACGGGGGGACCCTCCCAATGAGCAGTTCTTC

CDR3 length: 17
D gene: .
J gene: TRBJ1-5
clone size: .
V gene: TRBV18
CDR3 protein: CASSPEGQPYSNQPQHF
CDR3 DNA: TGTGCCAGCTCACCCGAAGGACAACCATATAGCAATCAGCCCCAGCATTTT

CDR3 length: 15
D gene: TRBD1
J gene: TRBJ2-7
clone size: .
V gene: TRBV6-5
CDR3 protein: CASSHGGQGPYEQYF
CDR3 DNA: TGTGCCAGCAGCCACGGGGGACAGGGACCCTACGAGCAGTACTTC

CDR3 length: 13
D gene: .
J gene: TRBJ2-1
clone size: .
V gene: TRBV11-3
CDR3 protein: CASSLDGRTLQFF
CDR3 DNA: TGTGCCAGCAGCTTAGATGGGAGGACCCTCCAGTTCTTC

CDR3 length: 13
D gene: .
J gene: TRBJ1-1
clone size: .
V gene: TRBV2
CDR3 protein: CASSVAENTEAFF
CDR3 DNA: TGTGCCAGCAGCGTCGCGGAAAACACTGAAGCTTTCTTT

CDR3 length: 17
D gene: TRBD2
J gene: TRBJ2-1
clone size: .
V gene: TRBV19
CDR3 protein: CASSIDLETSGHNEQFF
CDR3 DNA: TGTGCCAGTAGTATAGACCTCGAGACTAGCGGTCACAATGAGCAGTTCTTC

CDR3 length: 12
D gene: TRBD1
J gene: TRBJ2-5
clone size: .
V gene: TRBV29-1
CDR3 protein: CSAVTGEETQYF
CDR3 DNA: TGCAGCGCCGTGACAGGGGAGGAGACCCAGTACTTC

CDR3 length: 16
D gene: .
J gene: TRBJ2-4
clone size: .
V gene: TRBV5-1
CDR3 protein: CASSLGDFKAKNIQYF
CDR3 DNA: TGCGCCAGCAGCTTGGGGGACTTTAAAGCCAAAAACATTCAGTACTTC

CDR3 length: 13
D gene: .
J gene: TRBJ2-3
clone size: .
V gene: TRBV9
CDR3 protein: CASRGEGTDTQYF
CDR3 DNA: TGTGCCAGCAGAGGGGAGGGCACAGATACGCAGTATTTT

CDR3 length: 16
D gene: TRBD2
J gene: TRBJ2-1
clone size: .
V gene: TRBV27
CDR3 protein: CASSLRGTSVHNEQFF
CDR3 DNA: TGTGCCAGCAGTTTAAGGGGGACTAGCGTACACAATGAGCAGTTCTTC

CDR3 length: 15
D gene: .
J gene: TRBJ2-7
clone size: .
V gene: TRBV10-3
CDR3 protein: CANRPDKTPLFEQYF
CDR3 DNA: TGTGCCAACCGGCCGGACAAGACCCCGCTCTTCGAGCAGTACTTC

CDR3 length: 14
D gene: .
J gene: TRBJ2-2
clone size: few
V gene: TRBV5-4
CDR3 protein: CASSLEGVTGELFF
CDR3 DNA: TGTGCCAGCAGCTTGGAGGGAGTCACCGGGGAGCTGTTTTTT

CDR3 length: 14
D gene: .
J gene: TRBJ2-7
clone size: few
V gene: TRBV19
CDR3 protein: CASSRTGSSYEQYF
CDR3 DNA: TGTGCCAGTAGTCGCACAGGGAGCTCCTACGAGCAGTACTTC

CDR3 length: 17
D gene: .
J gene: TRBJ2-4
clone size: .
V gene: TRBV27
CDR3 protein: CASSSTAGWESKNIQYF
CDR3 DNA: TGTGCCAGCAGTTCGACCGCAGGGTGGGAATCCAAAAACATTCAGTACTTC

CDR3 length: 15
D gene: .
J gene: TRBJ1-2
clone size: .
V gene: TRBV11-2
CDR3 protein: CASSFDRRPNYGYTF
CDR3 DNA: TGTGCCAGCAGCTTCGACAGACGACCTAACTATGGCTACACCTTC

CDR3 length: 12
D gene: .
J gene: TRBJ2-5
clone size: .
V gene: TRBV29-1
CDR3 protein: CSVAAGGETQYF
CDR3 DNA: TGCAGCGTTGCTGCAGGCGGGGAGACCCAGTACTTC

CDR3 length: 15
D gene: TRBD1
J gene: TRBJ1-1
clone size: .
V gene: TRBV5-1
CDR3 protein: CASSWATGANTEAFF
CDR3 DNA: TGCGCCAGCAGCTGGGCAACAGGGGCGAACACTGAAGCTTTCTTT

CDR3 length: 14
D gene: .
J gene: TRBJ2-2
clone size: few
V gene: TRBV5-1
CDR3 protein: CASSLTQGSGELFF
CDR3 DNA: TGCGCCAGCAGCTTAACCCAGGGATCCGGGGAGCTGTTTTTT

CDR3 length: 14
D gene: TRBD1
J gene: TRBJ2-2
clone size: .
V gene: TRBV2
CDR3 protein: CASRDTGDTGELFF
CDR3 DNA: TGTGCCAGCAGAGATACAGGGGACACCGGGGAGCTGTTTTTT

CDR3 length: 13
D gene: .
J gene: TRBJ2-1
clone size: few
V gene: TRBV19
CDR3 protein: CASSVTGNNEQFF
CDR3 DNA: TGTGCCAGTAGTGTTACAGGGAACAATGAGCAGTTCTTC

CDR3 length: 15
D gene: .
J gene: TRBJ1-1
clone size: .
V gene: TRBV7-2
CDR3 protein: CASSLEVSWSTEAFF
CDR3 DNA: TGTGCCAGCAGCTTAGAGGTTTCTTGGAGCACTGAAGCTTTCTTT

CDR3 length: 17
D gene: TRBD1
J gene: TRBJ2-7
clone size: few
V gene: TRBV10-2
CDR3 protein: CASSDTPTGVNSYEQYF
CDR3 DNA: TGCGCCAGCAGTGACACCCCCACAGGGGTCAACTCCTACGAGCAGTACTTC

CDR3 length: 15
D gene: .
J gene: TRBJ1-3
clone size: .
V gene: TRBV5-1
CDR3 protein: CASSLQSRAGNTIYF
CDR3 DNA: TGCGCCAGCAGCTTGCAATCCAGGGCTGGAAACACCATATATTTT

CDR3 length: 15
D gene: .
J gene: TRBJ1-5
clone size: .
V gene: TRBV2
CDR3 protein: CASSEAGQFYQPQHF
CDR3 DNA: TGTGCCAGCAGTGAAGCCGGACAGTTTTATCAGCCCCAGCATTTT

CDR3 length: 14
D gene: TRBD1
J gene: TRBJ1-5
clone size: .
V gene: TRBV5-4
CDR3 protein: CASSGGTGDQPQHF
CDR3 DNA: TGTGCCAGCAGCGGGGGGACAGGGGATCAGCCCCAGCATTTT

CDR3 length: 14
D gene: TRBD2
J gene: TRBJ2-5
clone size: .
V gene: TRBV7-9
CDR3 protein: CASSILAGGETQYF
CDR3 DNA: TGTGCCAGCAGCATACTAGCGGGAGGAGAGACCCAGTACTTC

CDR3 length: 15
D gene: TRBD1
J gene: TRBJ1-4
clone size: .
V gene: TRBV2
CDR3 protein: CASSVGQGNGEKLFF
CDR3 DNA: TGTGCCAGCAGTGTCGGACAGGGCAATGGAGAAAAACTGTTTTTT